Each of the 3 T cell receptor beta chains below was sequenced from the same sample in a study of blood T cell repertoires in COVID-19. Profiled with immunoSEQ multiplex PCR; TCRdb holds only in-frame clones, not every one. The data contain some 130,000 clones, about 85% of them singletons. Input material: peripheral blood. The receptors originated from a man aged 70 or older with acute or convalescent COVID-19.

The chain links TRBV19 to TRBJ1-5; TRBD1 is a possible D gene (5 bases). CDR3 size: 18 residues. Germline-derived CDR1 and CDR2 are LNHDA and SQIVND (reference sequence). V was trimmed by 2 bases and J by 2 bases, leaving 19 bases between them. Here the CDR3 DNA reads TGTGCCAGTAGTATAATAGTAGATGGAGGGGCCCGCAATCAGCCCCAGCATTTT. Residues: CASSIIVDGGARNQPQHF.

V usage is TRBV7-9 and J usage is TRBJ1-1, with a possible D match to TRBD1 (6 bases). CDR1 and CDR2 (germline): SEHNR, FQNEAQ (reference sequence). The CDR3 extends over 14 amino acids. The V end was cut by 5 bases, the J end by 4 bases, with 14 bases between. This chain's CDR3 is CASSPRQVGTEAFF. The CDR3 DNA follows: TGTGCCAGCAGCCCACGACAGGTAGGCACTGAAGCTTTCTTT.

The chain joins TRBV3-1 (or the pseudogene TRBV3-2) to TRBJ1-6; the D is unclear. Deletions cut 2 bases from V and 7 bases from J, with 9 bases between. Germline V CDR1 and CDR2: LGHDT, YNNKEL (reference sequence). The CDR3 length is 14 residues. The CDR3 DNA reads TGTGCCAGCAGCCAACGGGATTACAATTCACCCCTCCACTTT. Translation gives CASSQRDYNSPLHF.